Listed below are T cell receptor beta chains from one sample, sequenced in a study of tumor-infiltrating lymphocytes in primary liver carcinoma. TCRdb re-called the multiplex PCR reads with MiXCR, one entry per CDR3 protein. The data show around 29,000 distinct CDR3 sequences, roughly 78% seen once. The material sequenced was liver tumor tissue from sampling region 3. These TCRs come from a woman aged 25 to 39 with primary liver carcinoma and hepatitis B virus infection. Both conserved end residues are part of each CDR3. Each record gives: V gene, J gene, clone size, D gene, CDR3 DNA, CDR3 protein. The D gene is left open where the match is weak. Clone sizes are given selectively: once, few, many, or a class where the clone is expanded.

>TRBV4-2|TRBJ1-4|medium-sized|.
TGTGCCAGCAGCCAAGATAGGGAAAAACTGTTTTTT
CASSQDREKLFF
>TRBV29-1|TRBJ2-1|.|.
TGCAGCGTATCGGACAATGAGCACTTCTTC
CSVSDNEHFF
>TRBV5-4|TRBJ2-3|.|.
TGTGCCAGCAGTAACCAGGCGGCTACTGGGAGTCGGACAGATACGCAGTATTTT
CASSNQAATGSRTDTQYF
>TRBV29-1|TRBJ2-3|.|.
TGCAGGGTGACGACAGCGGGAGATACGCAGTATTTT
CRVTTAGDTQYF
>TRBV6-1|TRBJ2-1|.|.
TGTACCGGCACCCTCCGGGGCTCCGGAGGGGGCGATGAGCAGTTCTTC
CTGTLRGSGGGDEQFF
>TRBV18|TRBJ2-1|many|.
TGTGCCAGCTCGCGAGAGACTAGCAATGAGCAGTTCTTC
CASSRETSNEQFF
>TRBV5-4|TRBJ2-3|.|.
TGTGCCAGCAGTCCGCCCGGAACGGAGGCGGATGCGCAGTATTTT
CASSPPGTEADAQYF
>TRBV12-3/TRBV12-4|TRBJ2-2|.|.
TGTGCCAGCCGGGTGAGGGACACGAACACCGGGGATCTGTTTTTT
CASRVRDTNTGDLFF
>TRBV11-2|TRBJ2-1|many|TRBD2
TGTGCCAGCAGCTTAGAGGGAGCGGGGCAGCAGTCCTTC
CASSLEGAGQQSF
>TRBV11-2|TRBJ2-5|.|.
TGTGCCAACAGCCCCCCTGGGCAGGGAGTTGGGAGAGAGACCCAGTACTTC
CANSPPGQGVGRETQYF
>TRBV7-9|TRBJ2-7|.|TRBD2
TGTGCGAGCAGCTGGGGACTAGCCGTACCTTACGAGCAATACTTC
CASSWGLAVPYEQYF
>TRBV6-1|TRBJ1-3|.|.
TGTGCCAGCAGTGAAAGGGCAGGGTTATCGGAATCTGGAAACACCGTATATTTT
CASSERAGLSESGNTVYF
>TRBV6-5|TRBJ2-1|few|.
TGTGCCAGCAGTCTCGGTAGCCATGATCAGTTCTTC
CASSLGSHDQFF
>TRBV11-2|TRBJ2-7|.|.
TGTGCCAGCAGATTTAATCGGGGAACCTCCAACGAGCAGTACTTC
CASRFNRGTSNEQYF
>TRBV5-4|TRBJ2-7|.|.
TGTGCCGGCAACTTCTGGTGTGGCGATGAGCAGTACTTC
CAGNFWCGDEQYF
>TRBV10-2|TRBJ2-1|once|.
TGCGCTAGTAGGGAGGCGGGTGGGGAGAAGTTCTTC
CASREAGGEKFF
>TRBV6-5|TRBJ2-7|.|.
TGTGCCGGCAGTTACAAGGACAGCAGCTCCTACATGCAGTACTTC
CAGSYKDSSSYMQYF
>TRBV24-1|TRBJ2-1|many|.
TGTGCCACCAGGGGAAAGGACAGCACCTACAATGAGCAGTTCTTC
CATRGKDSTYNEQFF
>TRBV4-3|TRBJ1-2|once|.
TGCGCCGGCAGCGTTGAGTTGGAGATCTATGGCTACACATTC
CAGSVELEIYGYTF
>TRBV11-2|TRBJ2-1|.|.
TGTGCCAGCGGGCGGGGACCGAACTCCTACAATGAGCAGTTCTTC
CASGRGPNSYNEQFF
>TRBV4-3|TRBJ2-7|.|TRBD2
TGTGCCAGCAGCCAAGATGTGACGGGGGGTCACATTAGCTACGAGGAGTACTTC
CASSQDVTGGHISYEEYF
>TRBV12-3/TRBV12-4|TRBJ1-2|.|.
TGTGCCAGCAGTTTTGGTCTCTCCCACAATTATGGCTACACGTTC
CASSFGLSHNYGYTF
>TRBV5-6|TRBJ2-5|.|TRBD2
TGTGCCAGCAGCTTGGGACTAGCGGGGCTGTACCAAGTGACCCAGTACTTC
CASSLGLAGLYQVTQYF
>TRBV6-1|TRBJ2-5|.|TRBD2
TGTGCCAGCAGTGAAGCTCAGTCGGGACTAGCGGGAATTATTGAGACCCAGTACTTC
CASSEAQSGLAGIIETQYF
>TRBV11-2|TRBJ1-2|.|TRBD1
TGTGCCAACACTCAGGGGGGGGCTGGAGACTACACCTTC
CANTQGGAGDYTF
>TRBV6-6|TRBJ2-1|.|.
TGTGCCAGCAATTGGGTAGCGAGAACCTCTTGGGAGCAGTTCTTC
CASNWVARTSWEQFF
>TRBV29-1|TRBJ1-2|many|.
TGCAGCGTTGGGGGGGGACAAAAGGACTATGGCTACACCTTC
CSVGGGQKDYGYTF
>TRBV5-4|TRBJ2-3|.|.
TGTGCCAGCAGCGTAGACGGACATCCTCAACCCACAAATACGCAGTATTTT
CASSVDGHPQPTNTQYF
>TRBV7-3|TRBJ2-3|.|.
TGTGCCAGCAGCCCCTATGAAAGCGGCACAGATGCGCAGTATTTT
CASSPYESGTDAQYF
>TRBV11-1|TRBJ2-5|.|.
TGTGGCAGCAGCATCAGGGATTTGGGGACCCAGTACTTC
CGSSIRDLGTQYF
>TRBV6-6|TRBJ2-7|many|TRBD1
TGTGCCAGCAGTTACAGGACAGGGTTAGGGTACGAGCAGTACTTC
CASSYRTGLGYEQYF
>TRBV5-4|TRBJ1-2|.|.
TGTACCAGCAGCCGGCAGGGAGTAATGGGGGGCTACACCTTC
CTSSRQGVMGGYTF
>TRBV11-1|TRBJ2-5|few|TRBD2
TGTGCCAGCACCCTCACGGGACTAGCGGGAGAGACCCAGTACTTC
CASTLTGLAGETQYF
>TRBV10-3|TRBJ2-1|hyperexpanded|.
TGTGCCATCAGTCCCACGGCGACCCGGGATGAGCAGTTCTTC
CAISPTATRDEQFF
>TRBV28|TRBJ1-1|.|.
TGTGCCAGCAGGCTTTACCCCAGAACTGAAGCTTTCTTT
CASRLYPRTEAFF
>TRBV5-4|TRBJ1-4|.|.
TGTGCCAGCAGCATCAACTGGGGGCTAAAAGAAAAACTGTTTTTT
CASSINWGLKEKLFF
>TRBV6-5|TRBJ2-1|medium-sized|TRBD2
TGTGCCAGCAGTAGGACTAGCGGCTCCTACAATGAGCAGTTCTTC
CASSRTSGSYNEQFF
>TRBV11-1|TRBJ2-7|.|TRBD2
TGTGCCGGCAGCTGGGGCGGGACTAGGACCTACGAGCAGTACTTC
CAGSWGGTRTYEQYF
>TRBV11-3|TRBJ2-3|.|TRBD1
TGTGCCAGCAGCCATCGGACAGGCACAGGTAGGCAGTATTTT
CASSHRTGTGRQYF
>TRBV7-8|TRBJ1-6|.|.
TGTGCCAGCAGCTTGGGTCCCCAGGCCCAGGCTCCACGTTCACCCCTCCACTTT
CASSLGPQAQAPRSPLHF
>TRBV11-2|TRBJ1-3|.|.
TGTGCCAGCACCTTAGAACTCGGCCTAAGAAGCACCATATATTTT
CASTLELGLRSTIYF
>TRBV30|TRBJ1-2|.|.
TGTGCCTGGAGACAGAGTTTACAGTATGGCTACACCTTC
CAWRQSLQYGYTF
>TRBV11-2|TRBJ2-3|.|TRBD1
TGTGCCAGCAGCCGGCAGGGGGCTGGTGATACGCAGTGTTTT
CASSRQGAGDTQCF
>TRBV4-1|TRBJ1-2|.|.
TGCGCCAGCAGCGAGACAGCTAACTATGGCTACACCTTC
CASSETANYGYTF
>TRBV5-5|TRBJ2-7|.|.
TGTGCCAGCAGCCTCCTAAGAGTATACTACGGGCAGTACTTC
CASSLLRVYYGQYF
>TRBV11-2|TRBJ1-6|.|.
TGTGCCAGCAGCTTAGTTCCTAATTCACCCCTCCACTTC
CASSLVPNSPLHF
>TRBV11-1|TRBJ2-7|.|.
TGTGCCAGCAGCTTCATGGGTCACGCGCGGTACTTC
CASSFMGHARYF
>TRBV28|TRBJ1-1|.|TRBD1
TGTGCCAGCAGTGCAGGGGGGAACACTGAAGCTTTCTTT
CASSAGGNTEAFF
>TRBV6-1|TRBJ2-6|few|.
TGTGCCAGCAGTGATCGGGGAAGTGGGACCAACGTCCTGACTTTC
CASSDRGSGTNVLTF
>TRBV7-3|TRBJ2-1|.|TRBD1
TGTGGCAGCAGCCCGTGGGACAGGGGGAATGGGCAGTTCTTC
CGSSPWDRGNGQFF
>TRBV9|TRBJ2-6|.|.
TGTGCCAGCAGCGTCTTGAATGGGGCCAGCATCCTGACTTTC
CASSVLNGASILTF
>TRBV7-9|TRBJ2-5|many|TRBD2
TGTGCCAGCAGCCCCCGGACTAGCGGGAACCAAGAGACCCAGTACTTC
CASSPRTSGNQETQYF
>TRBV12-3/TRBV12-4|TRBJ2-3|.|TRBD2
TGTGCCAACAGTGACGTAGGGCTAGGGAGGGCCTATACGCAGTATTTT
CANSDVGLGRAYTQYF